This TCR beta chain was recovered during a study of blood T cell repertoires in COVID-19. Overall study context: Sites in the United States, Italy and Spain provided acute and convalescent COVID-19 samples. From T cells, B-cell-depleted T cells, or PBMCs came the material, which was cDNA or gDNA.

J gave up 0 bases and V 4 bases, and 4 bases lay outside the gene matches. CDR3 length: 16 amino acids. The germline gives CDR1 MNHNS, CDR2 SASEGT. The authors' processing: Quantification of nucleated cells was approximated via reference gene primer amplification. TCRdb's copy holds only in-frame clones and misses some; the assay was immunoSEQ multiplex PCR. The V and J calls and clone size come from that table; D and trimming were worked out from the DNA. The top ten clones hold about 15% of a sample with 100,000 to 150,000 clones, about 86% of them seen once. Material for sequencing was peripheral blood. The chain couples TRBV6-1 to TRBJ2-7; TRBD2 matches 12 bases. The source is a woman in her forties or fifties with acute or convalescent COVID-19. This CDR3 is CASSVGLAGHSYEQYF. For the CDR3, the DNA is TGTGCCAGCAGTGTCGGACTAGCGGGGCACTCCTACGAGCAGTACTTC.